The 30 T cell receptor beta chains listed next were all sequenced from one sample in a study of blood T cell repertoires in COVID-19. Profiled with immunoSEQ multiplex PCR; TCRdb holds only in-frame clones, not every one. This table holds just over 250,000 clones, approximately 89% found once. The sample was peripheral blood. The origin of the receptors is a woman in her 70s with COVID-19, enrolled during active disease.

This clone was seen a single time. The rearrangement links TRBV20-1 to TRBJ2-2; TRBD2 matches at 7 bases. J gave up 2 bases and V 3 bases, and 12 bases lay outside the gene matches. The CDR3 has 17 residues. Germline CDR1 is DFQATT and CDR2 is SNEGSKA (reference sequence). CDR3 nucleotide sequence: TGCAGTGCTAGTAGGGAGCGGCTAGCGGCTAACACCGGGGAGCTGTTTTTT. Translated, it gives CSASRERLAANTGELFF.

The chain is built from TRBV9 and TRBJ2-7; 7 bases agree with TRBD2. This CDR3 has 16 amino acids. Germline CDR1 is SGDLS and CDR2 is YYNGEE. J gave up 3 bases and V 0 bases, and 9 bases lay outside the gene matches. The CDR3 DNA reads TGTGCCAGCAGCGTAGATGCGGGAGAGTCGATCTACGAGCAGTACTTC. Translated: CASSVDAGESIYEQYF.

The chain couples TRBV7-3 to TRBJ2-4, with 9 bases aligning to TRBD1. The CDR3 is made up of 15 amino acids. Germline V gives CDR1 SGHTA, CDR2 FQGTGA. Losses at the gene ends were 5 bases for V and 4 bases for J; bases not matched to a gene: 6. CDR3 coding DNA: TGTGCCAGCAGCGTAGCCGGGACAGGGAAAAACATTCAGTACTTC. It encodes CASSVAGTGKNIQYF.

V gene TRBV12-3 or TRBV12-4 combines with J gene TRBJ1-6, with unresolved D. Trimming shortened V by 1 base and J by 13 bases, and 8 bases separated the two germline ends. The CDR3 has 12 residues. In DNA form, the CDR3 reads TGTGCCAGCAGTTTAGACGGACTTCCCCTCCACTTT. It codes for CASSLDGLPLHF.

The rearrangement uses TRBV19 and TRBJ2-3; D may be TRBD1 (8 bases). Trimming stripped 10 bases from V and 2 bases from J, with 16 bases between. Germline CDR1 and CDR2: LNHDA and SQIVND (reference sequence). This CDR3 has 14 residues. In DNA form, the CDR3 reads TGTGCCATATCACAGGGGGGGAACACAGATACGCAGTATTTT. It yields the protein CAISQGGNTDTQYF.

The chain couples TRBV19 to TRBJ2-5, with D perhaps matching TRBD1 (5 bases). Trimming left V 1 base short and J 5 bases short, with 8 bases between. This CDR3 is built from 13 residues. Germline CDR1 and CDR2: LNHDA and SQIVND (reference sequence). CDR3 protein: CASSIAGLETQYF. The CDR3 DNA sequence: TGTGCCAGTAGTATAGCAGGGTTGGAGACCCAGTACTTC.

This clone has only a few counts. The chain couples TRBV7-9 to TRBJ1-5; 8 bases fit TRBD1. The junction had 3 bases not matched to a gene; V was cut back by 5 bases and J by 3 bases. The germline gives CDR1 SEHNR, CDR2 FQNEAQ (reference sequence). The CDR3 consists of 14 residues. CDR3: CASSPTGANQPQHF. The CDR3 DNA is TGTGCCAGCAGCCCGACAGGGGCCAATCAGCCCCAGCATTTT.

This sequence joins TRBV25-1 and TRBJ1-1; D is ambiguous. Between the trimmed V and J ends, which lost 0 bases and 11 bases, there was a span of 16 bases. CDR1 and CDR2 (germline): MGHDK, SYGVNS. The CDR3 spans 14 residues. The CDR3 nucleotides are TGTGCCAGCAGTGAATATAGCGGAACACCCTTTGCTTTCTTT. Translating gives CASSEYSGTPFAFF.

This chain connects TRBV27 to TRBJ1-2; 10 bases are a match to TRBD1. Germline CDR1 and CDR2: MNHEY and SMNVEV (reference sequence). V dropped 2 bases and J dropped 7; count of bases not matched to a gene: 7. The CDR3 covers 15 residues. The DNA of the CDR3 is TGTGCCAGCAGTTTAAGGGGACAGGGGCAAAGTGGCTACACCTTC. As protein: CASSLRGQGQSGYTF.

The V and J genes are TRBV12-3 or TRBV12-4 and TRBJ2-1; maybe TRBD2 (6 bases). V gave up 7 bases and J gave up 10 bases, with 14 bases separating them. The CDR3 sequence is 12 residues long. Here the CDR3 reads CASTRLGREQFF. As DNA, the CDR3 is TGTGCCAGCACCCGACTAGGTAGAGAGCAGTTCTTC.

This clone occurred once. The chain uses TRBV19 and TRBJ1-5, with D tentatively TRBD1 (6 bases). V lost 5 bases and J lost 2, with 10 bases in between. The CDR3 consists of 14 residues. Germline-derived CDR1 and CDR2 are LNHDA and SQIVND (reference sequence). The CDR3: CASSLRQGNQPQHF. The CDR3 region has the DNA TGTGCCAGTAGTTTAAGACAGGGCAATCAGCCCCAGCATTTT.

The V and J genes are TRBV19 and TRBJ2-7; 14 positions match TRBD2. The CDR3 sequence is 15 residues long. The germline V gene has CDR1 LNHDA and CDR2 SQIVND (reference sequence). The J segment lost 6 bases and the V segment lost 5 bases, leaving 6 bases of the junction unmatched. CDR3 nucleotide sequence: TGTGCCAGTAGTCCGTCGACTAGCGGGAGGGGCGAGCAGTACTTC. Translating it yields CASSPSTSGRGEQYF.

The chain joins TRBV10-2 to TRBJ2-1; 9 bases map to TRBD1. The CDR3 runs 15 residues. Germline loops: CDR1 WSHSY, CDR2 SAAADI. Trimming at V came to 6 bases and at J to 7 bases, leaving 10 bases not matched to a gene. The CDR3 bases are TGCGCCAGCAGAGCGGGACAGGGCCTTGTAAATGAGCAGTTCTTC. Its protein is CASRAGQGLVNEQFF.

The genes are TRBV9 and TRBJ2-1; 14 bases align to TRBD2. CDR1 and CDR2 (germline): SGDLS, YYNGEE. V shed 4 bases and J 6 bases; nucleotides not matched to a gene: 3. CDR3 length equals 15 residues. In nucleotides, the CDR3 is TGTGCCAGCAGCCTGGGACTAGCGGGGGTCAATGAGCAGTTCTTC. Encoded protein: CASSLGLAGVNEQFF.

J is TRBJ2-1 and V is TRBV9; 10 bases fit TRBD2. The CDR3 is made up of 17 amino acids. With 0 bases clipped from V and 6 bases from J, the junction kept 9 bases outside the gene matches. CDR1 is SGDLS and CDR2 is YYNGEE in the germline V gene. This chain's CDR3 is CASSVEGSGRWGNEQFF. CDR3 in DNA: TGTGCCAGCAGCGTAGAGGGTAGCGGGAGGTGGGGCAATGAGCAGTTCTTC.

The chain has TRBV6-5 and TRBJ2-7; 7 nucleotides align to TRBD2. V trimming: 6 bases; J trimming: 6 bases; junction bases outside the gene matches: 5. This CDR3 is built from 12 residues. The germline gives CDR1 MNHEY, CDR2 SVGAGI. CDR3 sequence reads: CASSRLAGEQYF. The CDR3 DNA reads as TGTGCCAGCAGCCGACTAGCTGGCGAGCAGTACTTC.

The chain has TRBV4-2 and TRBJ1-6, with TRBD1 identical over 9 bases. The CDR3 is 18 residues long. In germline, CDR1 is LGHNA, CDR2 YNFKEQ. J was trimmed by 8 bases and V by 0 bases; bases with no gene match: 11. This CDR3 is CASSQDPRTGGSDSPLHF. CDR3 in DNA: TGTGCCAGCAGCCAAGATCCCCGTACAGGGGGCTCAGATTCACCCCTCCACTTT.

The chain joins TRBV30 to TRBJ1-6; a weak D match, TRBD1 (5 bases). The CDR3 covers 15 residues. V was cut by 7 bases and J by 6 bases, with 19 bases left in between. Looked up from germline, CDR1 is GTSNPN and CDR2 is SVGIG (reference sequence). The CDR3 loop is CAFSTERLPNSPLHF. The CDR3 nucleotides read TGTGCCTTCTCGACAGAACGCCTCCCTAATTCACCCCTCCACTTT. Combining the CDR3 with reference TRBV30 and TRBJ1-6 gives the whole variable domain SQTIHQWPATLVQPVGSPLSLECTVEGTSNPNLYWYRQAAGRGLQLLFYSVGIGQISSEVPQNLSASRPQDRQFILSSKKLLLSDSGFYLCAFSTERLPNSPLHFGNGTRLTVT.

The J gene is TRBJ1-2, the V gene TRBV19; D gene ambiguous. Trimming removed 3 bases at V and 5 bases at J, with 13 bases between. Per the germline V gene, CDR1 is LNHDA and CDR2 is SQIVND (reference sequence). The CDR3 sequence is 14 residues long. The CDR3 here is CASSIIGVNYGYTF. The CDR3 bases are TGTGCCAGTAGTATTATCGGGGTTAATTATGGCTACACCTTC.

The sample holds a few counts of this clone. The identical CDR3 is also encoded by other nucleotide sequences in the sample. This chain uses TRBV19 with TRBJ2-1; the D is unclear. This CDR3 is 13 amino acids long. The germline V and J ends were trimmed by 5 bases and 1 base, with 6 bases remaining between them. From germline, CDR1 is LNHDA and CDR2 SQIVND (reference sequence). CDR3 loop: CASSRQSYNEQFF. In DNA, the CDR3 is TGTGCCAGTAGTCGCCAGTCCTACAATGAGCAGTTCTTC.

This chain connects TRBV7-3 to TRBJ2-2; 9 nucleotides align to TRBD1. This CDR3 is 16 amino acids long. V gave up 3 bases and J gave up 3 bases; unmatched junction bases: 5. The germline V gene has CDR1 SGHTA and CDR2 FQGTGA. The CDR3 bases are TGTGCCAGCAGCTTTAACAGGGGGCTAGACACCGGGGAGCTGTTTTTT. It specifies CASSFNRGLDTGELFF.

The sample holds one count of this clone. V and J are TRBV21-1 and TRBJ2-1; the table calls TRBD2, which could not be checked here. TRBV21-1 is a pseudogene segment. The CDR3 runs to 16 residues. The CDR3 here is CASSKRSSGIYNEQFF. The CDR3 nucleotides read TGTGCCAGCAGCAAACGGTCTAGCGGAATCTACAATGAGCAGTTCTTC.

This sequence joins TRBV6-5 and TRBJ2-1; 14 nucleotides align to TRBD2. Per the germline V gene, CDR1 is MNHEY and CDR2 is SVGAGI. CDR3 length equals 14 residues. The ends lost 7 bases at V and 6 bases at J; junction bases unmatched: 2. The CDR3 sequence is CASIGLAGGNEQFF. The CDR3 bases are TGTGCCAGCATAGGACTAGCGGGAGGCAATGAGCAGTTCTTC.

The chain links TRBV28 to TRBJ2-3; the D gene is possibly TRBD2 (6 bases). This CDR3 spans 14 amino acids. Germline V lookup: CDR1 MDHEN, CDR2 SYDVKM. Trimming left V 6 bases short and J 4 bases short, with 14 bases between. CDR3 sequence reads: CASSSPGVADTQYF. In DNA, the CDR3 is TGTGCCAGCAGCTCGCCGGGAGTCGCAGATACGCAGTATTTT.

The CDR3 DNA is TGTGCCAGCAGTCCTCGACAGGGGGTAAGTCAGCCCCAGCATTTT. Amino acids: CASSPRQGVSQPQHF. This sequence joins TRBV28 and TRBJ1-5; 9 nucleotides align to TRBD1. V trimming: 5 bases; J trimming: 6 bases; junction bases outside the gene matches: 8. The CDR3 is made up of 15 amino acids. Per the germline V gene, CDR1 is MDHEN and CDR2 is SYDVKM.

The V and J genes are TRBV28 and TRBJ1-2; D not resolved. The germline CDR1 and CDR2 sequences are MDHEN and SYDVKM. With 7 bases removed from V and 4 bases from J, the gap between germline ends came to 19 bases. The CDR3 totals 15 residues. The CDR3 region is CASTNPGRRSYGYTF. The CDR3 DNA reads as TGTGCCAGCACTAATCCCGGGAGGCGCAGCTATGGCTACACCTTC.

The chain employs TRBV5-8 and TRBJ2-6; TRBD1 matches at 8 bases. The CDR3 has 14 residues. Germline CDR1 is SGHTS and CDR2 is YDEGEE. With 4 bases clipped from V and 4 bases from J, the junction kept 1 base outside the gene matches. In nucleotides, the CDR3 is TGTGCCAGCAGCGGGACAGGAGGGGCCAACGTCCTGACTTTC. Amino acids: CASSGTGGANVLTF.

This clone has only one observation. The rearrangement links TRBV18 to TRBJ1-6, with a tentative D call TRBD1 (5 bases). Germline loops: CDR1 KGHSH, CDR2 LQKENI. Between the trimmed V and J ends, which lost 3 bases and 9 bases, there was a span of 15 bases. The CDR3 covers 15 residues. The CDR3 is CASSPTGRGASPLHF. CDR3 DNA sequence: TGTGCCAGCTCACCGACGGGGAGGGGAGCTTCACCCCTCCACTTT.

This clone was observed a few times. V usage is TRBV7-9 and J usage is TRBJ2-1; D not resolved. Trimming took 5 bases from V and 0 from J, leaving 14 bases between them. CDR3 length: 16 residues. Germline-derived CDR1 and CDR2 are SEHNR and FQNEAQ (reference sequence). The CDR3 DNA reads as TGTGCCAGCAGCCGGATAGCCTTGTACTCCTACAATGAGCAGTTCTTC. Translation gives CASSRIALYSYNEQFF.

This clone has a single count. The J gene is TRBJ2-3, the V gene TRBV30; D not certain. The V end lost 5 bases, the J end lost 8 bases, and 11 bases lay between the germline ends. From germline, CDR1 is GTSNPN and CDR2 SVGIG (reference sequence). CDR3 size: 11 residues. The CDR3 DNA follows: TGTGCCTGGGACACGCTGTCTACGCAGTATTTT. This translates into CAWDTLSTQYF.